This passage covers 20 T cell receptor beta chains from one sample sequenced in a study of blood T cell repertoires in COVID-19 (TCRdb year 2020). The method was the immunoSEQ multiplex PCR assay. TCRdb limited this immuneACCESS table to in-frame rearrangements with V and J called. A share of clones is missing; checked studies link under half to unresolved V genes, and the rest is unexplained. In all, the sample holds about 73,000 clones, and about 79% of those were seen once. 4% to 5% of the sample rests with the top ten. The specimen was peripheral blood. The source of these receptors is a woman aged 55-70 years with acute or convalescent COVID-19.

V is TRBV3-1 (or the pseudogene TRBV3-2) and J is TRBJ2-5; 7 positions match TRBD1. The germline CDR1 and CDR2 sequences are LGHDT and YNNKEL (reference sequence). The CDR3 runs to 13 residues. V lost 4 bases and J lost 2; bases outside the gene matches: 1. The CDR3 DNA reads TGTGCCAGCAGCCTCAGGGGGCAAGAGACCCAGTACTTC. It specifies CASSLRGQETQYF.

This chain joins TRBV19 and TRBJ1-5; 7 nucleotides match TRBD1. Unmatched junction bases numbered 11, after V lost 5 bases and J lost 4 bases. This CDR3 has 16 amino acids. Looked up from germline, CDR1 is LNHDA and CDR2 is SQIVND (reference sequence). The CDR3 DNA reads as TGTGCCAGTAGTGGTCCTCCGGGACAGATGAATCAGCCCCAGCATTTT. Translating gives CASSGPPGQMNQPQHF.

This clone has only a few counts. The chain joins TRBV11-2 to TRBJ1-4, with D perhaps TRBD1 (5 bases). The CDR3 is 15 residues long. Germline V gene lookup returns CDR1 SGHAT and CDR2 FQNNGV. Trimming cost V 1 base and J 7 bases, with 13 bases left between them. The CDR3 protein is CASSLGAGFGEKLFF. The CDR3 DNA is TGTGCCAGCAGCTTAGGGGCAGGGTTTGGTGAAAAACTGTTTTTT. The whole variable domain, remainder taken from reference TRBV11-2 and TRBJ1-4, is EAGVAQSPRYKIIEKRQSVAFWCNPISGHATLYWYQQILGQGPKLLIQFQNNGVVDDSQLPKDRFSAERLKGVDSTLKIQPAKLEDSAVYLCASSLGAGFGEKLFFGSGTQLSVL.

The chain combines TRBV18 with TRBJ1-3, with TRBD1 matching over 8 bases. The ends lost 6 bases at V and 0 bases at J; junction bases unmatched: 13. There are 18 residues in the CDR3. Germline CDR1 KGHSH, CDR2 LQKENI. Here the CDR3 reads CASSPKTGAGVSGNTIYF. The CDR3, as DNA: TGTGCCAGCTCCCCTAAGACAGGGGCGGGTGTCTCTGGAAACACCATATATTTT.

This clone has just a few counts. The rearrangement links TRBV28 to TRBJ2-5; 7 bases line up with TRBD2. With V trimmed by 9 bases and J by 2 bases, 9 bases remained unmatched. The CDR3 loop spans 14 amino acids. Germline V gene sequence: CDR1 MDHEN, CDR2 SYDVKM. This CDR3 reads CASTIGGGQETQYF. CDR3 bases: TGTGCCAGTACAATTGGGGGGGGGCAAGAGACCCAGTACTTC.

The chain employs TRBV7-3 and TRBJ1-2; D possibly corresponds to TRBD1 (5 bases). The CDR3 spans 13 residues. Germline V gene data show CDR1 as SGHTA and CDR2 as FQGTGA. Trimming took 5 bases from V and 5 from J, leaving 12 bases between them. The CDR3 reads CASSPAGGYGYTF. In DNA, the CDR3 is TGTGCCAGCAGCCCAGCCGGGGGGTATGGCTACACCTTC.

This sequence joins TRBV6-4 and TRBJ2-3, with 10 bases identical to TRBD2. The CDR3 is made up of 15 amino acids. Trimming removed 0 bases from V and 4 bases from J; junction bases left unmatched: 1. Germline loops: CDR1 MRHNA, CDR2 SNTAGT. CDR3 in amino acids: CASSDSLAGPDTQYF. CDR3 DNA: TGTGCCAGCAGTGACTCACTAGCGGGGCCAGATACGCAGTATTTT.

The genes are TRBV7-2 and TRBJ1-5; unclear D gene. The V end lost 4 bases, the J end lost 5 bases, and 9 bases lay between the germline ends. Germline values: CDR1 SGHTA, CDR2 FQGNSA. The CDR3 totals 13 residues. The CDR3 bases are TGTGCCAGCAGCTCTAGGAGGGATCAGCCCCAGCATTTT. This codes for CASSSRRDQPQHF.

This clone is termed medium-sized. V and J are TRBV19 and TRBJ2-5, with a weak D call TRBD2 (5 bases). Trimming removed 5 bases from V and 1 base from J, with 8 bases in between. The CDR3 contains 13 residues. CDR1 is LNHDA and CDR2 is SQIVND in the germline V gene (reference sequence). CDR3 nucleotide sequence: TGTGCCAGTAGTTGGGCGGGCCAAGAGACCCAGTACTTC. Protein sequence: CASSWAGQETQYF.

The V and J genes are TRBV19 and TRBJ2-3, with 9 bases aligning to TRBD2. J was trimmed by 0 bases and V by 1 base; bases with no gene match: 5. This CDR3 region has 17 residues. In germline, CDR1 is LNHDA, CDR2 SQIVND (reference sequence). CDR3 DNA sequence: TGTGCCAGTAGTATAGGACTAGCGGCAGCAAGCACAGATACGCAGTATTTT. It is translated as CASSIGLAAASTDTQYF.

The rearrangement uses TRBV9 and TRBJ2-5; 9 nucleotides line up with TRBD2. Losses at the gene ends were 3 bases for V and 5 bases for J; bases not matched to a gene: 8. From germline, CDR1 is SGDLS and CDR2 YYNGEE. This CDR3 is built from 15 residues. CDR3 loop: CASSATSGTTETQYF. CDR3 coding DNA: TGTGCCAGCAGCGCGACTAGCGGTACGACGGAGACCCAGTACTTC. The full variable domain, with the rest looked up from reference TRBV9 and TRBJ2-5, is DSGVTQTPKHLITATGQRVTLRCSPRSGDLSVYWYQQSLDQGLQFLIQYYNGEERAKGNILERFSAQQFPDLHSELNLSSLELGDSALYFCASSATSGTTETQYFGPGTRLLVL.

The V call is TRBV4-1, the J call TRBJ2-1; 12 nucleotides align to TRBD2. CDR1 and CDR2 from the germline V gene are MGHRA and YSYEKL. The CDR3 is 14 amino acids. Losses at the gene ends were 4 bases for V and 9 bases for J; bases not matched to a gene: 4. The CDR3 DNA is TGCGCCAGCAGCCTCCCGACTAGCGGGGGTGAGCAGTTCTTC. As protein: CASSLPTSGGEQFF.

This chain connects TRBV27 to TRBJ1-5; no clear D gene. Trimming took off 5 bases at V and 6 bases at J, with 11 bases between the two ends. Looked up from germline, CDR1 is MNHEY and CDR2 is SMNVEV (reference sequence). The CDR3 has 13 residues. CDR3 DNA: TGTGCCAGCAGTACGGGATGGGGTCAGCCCCAGCATTTT. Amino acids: CASSTGWGQPQHF.

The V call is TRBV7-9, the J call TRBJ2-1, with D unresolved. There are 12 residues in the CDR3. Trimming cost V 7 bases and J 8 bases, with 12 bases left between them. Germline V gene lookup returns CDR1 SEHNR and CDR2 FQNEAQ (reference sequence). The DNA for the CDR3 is TGTGCCAGCACCTCCCGTTTCGATGAGCAGTTCTTC. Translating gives CASTSRFDEQFF.

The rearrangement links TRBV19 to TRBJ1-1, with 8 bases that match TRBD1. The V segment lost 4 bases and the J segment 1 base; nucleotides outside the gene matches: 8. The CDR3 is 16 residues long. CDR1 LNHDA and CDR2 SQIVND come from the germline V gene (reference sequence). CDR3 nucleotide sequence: TGTGCCAGTAGTACAACCGGGACAGGAAGGAACACTGAAGCTTTCTTT. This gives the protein CASSTTGTGRNTEAFF.

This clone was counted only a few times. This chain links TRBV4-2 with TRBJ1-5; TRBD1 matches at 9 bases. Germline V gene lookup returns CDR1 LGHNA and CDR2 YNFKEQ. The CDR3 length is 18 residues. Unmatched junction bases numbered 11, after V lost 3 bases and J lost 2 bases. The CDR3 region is CASSQQRGQGMGNQPQHF. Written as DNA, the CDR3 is TGTGCCAGCAGCCAGCAACGGGGACAGGGAATGGGCAATCAGCCCCAGCATTTT.

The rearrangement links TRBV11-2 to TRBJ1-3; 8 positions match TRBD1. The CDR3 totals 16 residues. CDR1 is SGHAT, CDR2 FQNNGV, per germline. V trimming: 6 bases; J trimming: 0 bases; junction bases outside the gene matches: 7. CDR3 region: CASRPWTGPSGNTIYF. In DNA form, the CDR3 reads TGTGCCAGCAGACCTTGGACAGGGCCCTCTGGAAACACCATATATTTT.

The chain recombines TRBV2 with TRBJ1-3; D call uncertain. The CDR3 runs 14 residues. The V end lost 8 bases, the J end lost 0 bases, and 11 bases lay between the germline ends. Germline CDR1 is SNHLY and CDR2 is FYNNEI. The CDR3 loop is CASAGSRSGNTIYF. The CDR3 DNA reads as TGTGCCAGCGCAGGCAGCCGCTCTGGAAACACCATATATTTT.

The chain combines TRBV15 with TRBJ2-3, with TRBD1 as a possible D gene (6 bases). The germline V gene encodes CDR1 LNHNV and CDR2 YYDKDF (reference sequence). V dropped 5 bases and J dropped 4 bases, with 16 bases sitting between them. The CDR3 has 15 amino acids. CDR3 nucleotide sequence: TGTGCCACCAGCGACAGGCGGAAAAGCTCAGATACGCAGTATTTT. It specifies CATSDRRKSSDTQYF.

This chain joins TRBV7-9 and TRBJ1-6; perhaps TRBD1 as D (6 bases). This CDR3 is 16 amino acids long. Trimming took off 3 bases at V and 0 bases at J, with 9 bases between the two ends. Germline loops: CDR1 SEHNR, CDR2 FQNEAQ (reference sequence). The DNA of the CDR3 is TGTGCCAGCAGCTTCAGGGACACCTCCTATAATTCACCCCTCCACTTT. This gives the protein CASSFRDTSYNSPLHF. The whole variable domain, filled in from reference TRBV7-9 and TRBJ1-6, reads DTGVSQNPRHKITKRGQNVTFRCDPISEHNRLYWYRQTLGQGPEFLTYFQNEAQLEKSRLLSDRFSAERPKGSFSTLEIQRTEQGDSAMYLCASSFRDTSYNSPLHFGNGTRLTVT.